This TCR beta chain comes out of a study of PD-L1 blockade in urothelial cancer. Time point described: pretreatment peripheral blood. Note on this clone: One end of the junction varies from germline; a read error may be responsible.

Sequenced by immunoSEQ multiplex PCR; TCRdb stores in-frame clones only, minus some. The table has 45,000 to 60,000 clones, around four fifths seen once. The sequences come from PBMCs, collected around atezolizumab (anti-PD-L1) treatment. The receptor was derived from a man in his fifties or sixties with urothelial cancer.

The CDR3 DNA follows: TGCGCCAGCAGCTTGGCTATGGGACAGGGTTATAATCTACTCTTC. Translation: CASSLAMGQGYNLLF. V usage is TRBV5-1 and J usage is TRBJ1-2; TRBD1 aligns across 9 bases. The germline V gene encodes CDR1 SGHRS and CDR2 YFSETQ. The CDR3 is made up of 15 amino acids. The variable domain in full, completed from reference TRBV5-1 and TRBJ1-2, reads KAGVTQTPRYLIKTRGQQVTLSCSPISGHRSVSWYQQTPGQGLQFLFEYFSETQRNKGNFPGRFSGRQFSNSRSEMNVSTLELGDSALYLCASSLAMGQGYNLLFGSGTRLTVV.